The sequence of this T cell receptor (beta chain) was determined in a study of blood T cell repertoires in COVID-19. Study details: Samples of COVID-19 (acute and convalescent) were obtained from the United States, Italy and Spain. From T cells, B-cell-depleted T cells, or PBMCs came the material, which was cDNA or gDNA.

How the authors handled the data: Cell counts per sample came from amplifying reference gene primers. This table comes from immunoSEQ multiplex PCR, and its TCRdb copy is limited to in-frame clones, with some not included. V and J calls and clone size follow that table, whereas D and trimming were derived from the DNA. In the table there are about 240,000 clones, approximately 83% of which are singletons. CDR3 length: 20 amino acids. Trimming took off 1 base at V and 0 bases at J, with 25 bases between the two ends. CDR1 and CDR2 (germline): LGHDT, YNNKEL (reference sequence). The chain couples TRBV3-1 (or the pseudogene TRBV3-2) to TRBJ2-7, with D maybe TRBD1 (6 bases). Sequenced: peripheral blood. This receptor was obtained from a human donor in a cohort sampled during active COVID-19. This chain's CDR3 is CASSQVKWGYRDKSSYEQYF. The CDR3 bases are TGTGCCAGCAGCCAAGTAAAGTGGGGGTACCGGGACAAGAGCTCCTACGAGCAGTACTTC.